The rows below give T cell receptor beta chains drawn from one sample of a study of shared clonotypes between healthy human individuals. Using immunoSEQ multiplex PCR, the repertoire was profiled, and TCRdb retains in-frame clones only, with some absent. The sample has over a million clones; roughly 74% are singletons. Sequences were obtained from memory CD4+ T cells from PBMCs. The receptors here all came from a man aged 18 to 35 in good health. Some clones in this sample may be carry-over from other donors' samples. Each CDR3 is given with its conserved first and last residue. The D gene is left open where the match is weak. Expanded clones are given a class, and other clones once, few, many or no size at all.

CDR3: CASSLGRISGNTIYF
DNA: TGTGCCAGCAGCCTGGGTCGGATCTCTGGAAACACCATATATTTT
J: TRBJ1-3
size: -
V: TRBV9
D: -

CDR3: CASSSTGSADTQYF
DNA: TGTGCCAGCAGCTCAACTGGTTCGGCAGATACGCAGTATTTT
J: TRBJ2-3
size: -
V: TRBV7-8
D: -

CDR3: CASRKAGGTEAFF
DNA: TGTGCCAGCAGAAAGGCCGGTGGAACTGAAGCTTTCTTT
J: TRBJ1-1
size: -
V: TRBV5-4
D: -

CDR3: CATNSREPLSYEQYF
DNA: TGTGCCACTAACTCCAGGGAGCCCCTATCCTACGAGCAGTACTTC
J: TRBJ2-7
size: -
V: TRBV6-6
D: -

CDR3: CASSPTERGLGEQYF
DNA: TGTGCCAGCAGCCCGACTGAGAGGGGCTTGGGCGAGCAGTACTTC
J: TRBJ2-7
size: -
V: TRBV7-2
D: -

CDR3: CASSFAGPSWVQFF
DNA: TGTGCCAGCAGCTTCGCGGGGCCCAGTTGGGTGCAGTTCTTC
J: TRBJ2-1
size: -
V: TRBV7-3
D: -

CDR3: CASIPGTMRGDKLFF
DNA: TGTGCCAGCATCCCGGGGACAATGAGGGGGGACAAACTGTTTTTT
J: TRBJ1-4
size: -
V: TRBV2
D: -

CDR3: CASRGGSGNTIYF
DNA: TGTGCCAGCAGGGGAGGCTCTGGAAACACCATATATTTT
J: TRBJ1-3
size: -
V: TRBV27
D: -

CDR3: CASISPGGGTEAFF
DNA: TGTGCCAGCATCTCCCCCGGGGGAGGCACTGAAGCTTTCTTT
J: TRBJ1-1
size: -
V: TRBV6-6
D: -

CDR3: CASSLYPASGNTIYF
DNA: TGTGCCAGCAGCTTGTATCCGGCCTCTGGAAACACCATATATTTT
J: TRBJ1-3
size: once
V: TRBV7-6
D: -

CDR3: CSTPGQGIHEQYF
DNA: TGCAGCACCCCGGGACAGGGTATACACGAGCAGTACTTC
J: TRBJ2-7
size: -
V: TRBV29-1
D: TRBD1

CDR3: CASSDYGRVYEQYF
DNA: TGTGCCAGCAGTGACTATGGACGGGTCTACGAGCAGTACTTC
J: TRBJ2-7
size: -
V: TRBV25-1
D: -

CDR3: CASSSYGRTNEKLFF
DNA: TGTGCCAGCAGTTCCTATGGGAGAACTAATGAAAAACTGTTTTTT
J: TRBJ1-4
size: -
V: TRBV28
D: -

CDR3: CASSQRTRGNSEQYF
DNA: TGTGCCAGCAGCCAGCGGACTAGGGGAAACTCCGAGCAGTACTTC
J: TRBJ2-7
size: -
V: TRBV6-1
D: TRBD2

CDR3: CASSSGQGRNYGYTF
DNA: TGTGCCAGCAGCTCAGGACAGGGAAGGAACTATGGCTACACCTTC
J: TRBJ1-2
size: once
V: TRBV5-4
D: TRBD1

CDR3: CASSRGGRSSGNTIYF
DNA: TGTGCCAGCAGCCGGGGGGGACGGAGCTCTGGAAACACCATATATTTT
J: TRBJ1-3
size: once
V: TRBV7-9
D: -

CDR3: CASSPLMGQGPYNEQFF
DNA: TGCGCCAGCAGCCCCCTAATGGGACAGGGGCCCTACAATGAGCAGTTCTTC
J: TRBJ2-1
size: -
V: TRBV4-1
D: TRBD1

CDR3: CASRTGTGNGANVLTF
DNA: TGTGCCAGTAGAACCGGGACAGGGAACGGGGCCAACGTCCTGACTTTC
J: TRBJ2-6
size: -
V: TRBV19
D: TRBD1

CDR3: CSVERGGRGTEAFF
DNA: TGCAGCGTTGAGAGGGGGGGGCGAGGGACTGAAGCTTTCTTT
J: TRBJ1-1
size: once
V: TRBV29-1
D: -

CDR3: CASSLNRANYGYTF
DNA: TGTGCCAGCAGTTTAAACAGGGCTAACTATGGCTACACCTTC
J: TRBJ1-2
size: -
V: TRBV28
D: -

CDR3: CASRVTGAEAFF
DNA: TGTGCCAGCAGGGTTACAGGTGCCGAAGCTTTCTTT
J: TRBJ1-1
size: -
V: TRBV6-4
D: -

CDR3: CASKSGDNGELFF
DNA: TGTGCCAGCAAGTCCGGCGACAACGGGGAGCTGTTTTTT
J: TRBJ2-2
size: -
V: TRBV28
D: -

CDR3: CASSTLQGADGMNTEAFF
DNA: TGTGCCAGTAGTACCTTACAGGGGGCTGACGGAATGAACACTGAAGCTTTCTTT
J: TRBJ1-1
size: -
V: TRBV19
D: TRBD1

CDR3: CASSTEINQPQHF
DNA: TGTGCCAGTAGTACTGAAATCAATCAGCCCCAGCATTTT
J: TRBJ1-5
size: -
V: TRBV19
D: -

CDR3: CASRSEGRGLMNTEAFF
DNA: TGTGCCAGCAGGTCAGAGGGTCGGGGACTCATGAACACTGAAGCTTTCTTT
J: TRBJ1-1
size: -
V: TRBV2
D: -

CDR3: CASSIGTGLFGANVLTF
DNA: TGCGCCAGCAGTATAGGGACGGGGCTTTTCGGGGCCAACGTCCTGACTTTC
J: TRBJ2-6
size: -
V: TRBV4-1
D: -

CDR3: CASSFLRGPSYNEQFF
DNA: TGTGCCAGCAGCTTCCTCAGGGGGCCGTCCTACAATGAGCAGTTCTTC
J: TRBJ2-1
size: -
V: TRBV5-6
D: TRBD1

CDR3: CASSSTQDDRLYGYTF
DNA: TGTGCCAGCAGCTCTACCCAAGATGACAGACTCTATGGCTACACCTTC
J: TRBJ1-2
size: -
V: TRBV11-2
D: -

CDR3: CASSLWAGGLGDTQYF
DNA: TGTGCCAGCAGCTTATGGGCGGGAGGACTTGGAGATACGCAGTATTTT
J: TRBJ2-3
size: -
V: TRBV11-2
D: TRBD2

CDR3: CASSPNGWEQFF
DNA: TGTGCCAGCAGCCCGAATGGGTGGGAGCAGTTCTTC
J: TRBJ2-1
size: -
V: TRBV7-3
D: -

CDR3: CASSRSGANVLTF
DNA: TGTGCCAGCAGCCGCTCTGGGGCCAACGTCCTGACTTTC
J: TRBJ2-6
size: once
V: TRBV11-2
D: -

CDR3: CASSRHKTGSYEQYF
DNA: TGTGCCAGCAGTCGACACAAAACAGGGTCCTACGAGCAGTACTTC
J: TRBJ2-7
size: -
V: TRBV6-5
D: -

CDR3: CASSRDRNTGELFF
DNA: TGTGCCAGCAGCCGAGACAGAAACACCGGGGAGCTGTTTTTT
J: TRBJ2-2
size: -
V: TRBV27
D: -